Reported below is one T cell receptor beta chain. The repertoire was sequenced with immunoSEQ multiplex PCR; TCRdb's copy has only in-frame clones and lacks some. This sample has approximately 170,000 clones, with 65% to 85% found just once. This CDR3 region has 15 residues. Germline V gives CDR1 LNHDA, CDR2 SQIVND (reference sequence). The germline V and J ends were trimmed by 1 base and 4 bases, with 12 bases remaining between them. The data belong to a study of blood T cell repertoires in COVID-19. Study overall: The United States, Italy and Spain provided the acute and convalescent COVID-19 samples.

V usage is TRBV19 and J usage is TRBJ2-3; a possible D gene is TRBD1 (6 bases). The material sequenced was peripheral blood. This sequence was found in a man between 60 and 75 years old with active or convalescent COVID-19. The CDR3 loop reads CASSIATGISDTQYF. The DNA of the CDR3 is TGTGCCAGTAGTATAGCAACAGGGATTTCAGATACGCAGTATTTT.